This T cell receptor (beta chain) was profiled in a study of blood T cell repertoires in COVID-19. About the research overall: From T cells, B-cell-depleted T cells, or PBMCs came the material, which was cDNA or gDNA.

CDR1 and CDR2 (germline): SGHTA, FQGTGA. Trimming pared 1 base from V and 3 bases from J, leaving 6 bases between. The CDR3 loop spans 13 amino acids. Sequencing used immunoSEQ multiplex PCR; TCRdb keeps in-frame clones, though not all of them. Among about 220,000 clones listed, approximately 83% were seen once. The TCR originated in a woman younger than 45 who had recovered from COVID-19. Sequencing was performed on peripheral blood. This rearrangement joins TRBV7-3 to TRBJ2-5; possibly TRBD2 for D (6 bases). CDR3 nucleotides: TGTGCCAGCAGCTTAAGCGGGGAAGAGACCCAGTACTTC. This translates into CASSLSGEETQYF.